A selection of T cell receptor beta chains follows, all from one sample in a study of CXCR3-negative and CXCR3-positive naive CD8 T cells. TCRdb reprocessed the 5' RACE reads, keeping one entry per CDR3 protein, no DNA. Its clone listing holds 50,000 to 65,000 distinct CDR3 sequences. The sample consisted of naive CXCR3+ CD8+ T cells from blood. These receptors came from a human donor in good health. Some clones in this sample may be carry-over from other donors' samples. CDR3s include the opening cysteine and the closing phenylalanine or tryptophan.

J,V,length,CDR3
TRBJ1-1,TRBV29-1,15,CSGGGTGGPNTEAFF
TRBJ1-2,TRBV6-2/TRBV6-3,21,CASSYPRDRGRRGKRLYGYTF
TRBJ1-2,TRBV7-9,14,CASSLAQGVNGYTF
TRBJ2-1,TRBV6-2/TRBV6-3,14,CASSLAGGPNEQFF
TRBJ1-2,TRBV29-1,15,CSVAGGDRGFYGYTF
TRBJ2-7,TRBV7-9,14,CASSLDSGFYEQYF
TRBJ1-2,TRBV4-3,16,CASSQGRHWDRDGYTF
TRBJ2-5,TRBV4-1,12,CASSRDTETQYF
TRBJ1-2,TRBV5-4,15,CASSLGPGFLDGYTF
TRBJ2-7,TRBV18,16,CASSRPGQQIAYEQYF
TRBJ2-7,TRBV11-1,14,CASNPGLDLPEQYF
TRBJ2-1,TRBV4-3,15,CASSQGRVSYNEQFF
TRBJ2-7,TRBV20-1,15,CSARDQTGPSYEQYF
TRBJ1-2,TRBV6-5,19,CASSYPTPDRALGDYGYTF
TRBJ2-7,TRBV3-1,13,CASSQPGAYEQYF
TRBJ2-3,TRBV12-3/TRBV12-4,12,CASSFGGDTQYF
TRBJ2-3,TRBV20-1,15,CSARDGDRGTDTQYF
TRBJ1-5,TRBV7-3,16,CASSPRGQGRGQPQHF
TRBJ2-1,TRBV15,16,CATSRDSLAESNEQFF
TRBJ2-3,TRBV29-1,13,CSASEAEADTQYF
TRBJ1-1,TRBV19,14,CASTSGARNTEAFF
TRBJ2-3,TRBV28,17,CASRTQAFSLDPDTQYF
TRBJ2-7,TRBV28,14,CASSPPGSAYEQYF
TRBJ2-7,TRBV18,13,CASSPPTSYEQYF
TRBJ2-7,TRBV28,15,CASSPRGLTPSEQYF
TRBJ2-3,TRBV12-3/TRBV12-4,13,CASSFQRTDTQYF
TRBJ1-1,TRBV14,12,CASSQGQLEAFF
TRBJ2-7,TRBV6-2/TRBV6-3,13,CASSPMRGGEQYF
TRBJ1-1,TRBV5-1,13,CASSPMGGTEAFF
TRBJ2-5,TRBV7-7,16,CASSQDDRVGQETQYF
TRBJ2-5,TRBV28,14,CASTITGDQETQYF
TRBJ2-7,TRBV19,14,CASSILGLSYEQYF
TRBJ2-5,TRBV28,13,CASRSTGRETQYF
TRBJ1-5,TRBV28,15,CASRGQGNSNQPQHF
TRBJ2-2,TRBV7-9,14,CASSPQRNTGELFF
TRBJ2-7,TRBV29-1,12,CSVARGPYEQYF
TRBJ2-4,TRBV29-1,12,CSVEGLENIQYF
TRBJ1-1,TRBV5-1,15,CASTGHRGGNTEAFF
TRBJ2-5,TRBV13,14,CASSPPDHRETQYF
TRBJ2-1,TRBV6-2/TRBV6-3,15,CASRRLAGGLDEQFF
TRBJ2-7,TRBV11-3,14,CASSLEGNSYEQYF
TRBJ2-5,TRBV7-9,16,CASSSRDRSLQETQYF
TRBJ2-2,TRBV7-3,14,CASSDTPNTGELFF
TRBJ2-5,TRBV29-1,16,CSVEYTWDRGLETQYF
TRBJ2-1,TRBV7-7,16,CASSLAERGGDNEQFF
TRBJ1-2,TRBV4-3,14,CASSQAGGLGGYTF
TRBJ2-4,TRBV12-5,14,CASGKGGSGNIQYF
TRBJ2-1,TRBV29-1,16,CSVEDPDYASVNEQFF
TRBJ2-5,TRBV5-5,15,CASSLRQGDGKTQYF
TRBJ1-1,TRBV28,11,CASREGTEAFF
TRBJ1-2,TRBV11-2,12,CASSLYRAGYTF